The rows below give T cell receptor beta chains drawn from one sample of a study of blood T cell repertoires in COVID-19. Clones were read by immunoSEQ multiplex PCR, and TCRdb kept only the in-frame ones, dropping some. Altogether nearly 350,000 clones are present, around four fifths being singletons, with the ten largest covering about 3%. The sample was peripheral blood. These receptors originate from a man aged 25-45 years with active or convalescent COVID-19. Each CDR3 is given with its conserved first and last residue. A D gene is named only where the DNA matches it firmly. Only some rows state a clone size, as once, few, many or a class for expanded clones.

v_call	clone_size	d_call	j_call	cdr3_aa	cdr3_nt
TRBV6-5	few	NA	TRBJ1-2	CASSYSGDGNYGYTF	TGTGCCAGCAGTTACTCGGGAGACGGAAACTATGGCTACACCTTC
TRBV6-4	NA	NA	TRBJ1-6	CASSDPQVRKNSPLHF	TGTGCCAGCAGTGACCCGCAGGTAAGGAAGAATTCACCCCTCCACTTT
TRBV11-3	NA	TRBD2	TRBJ2-3	CASSPRTSGGLGTDTQYF	TGTGCCAGCAGCCCTCGGACTAGCGGGGGTTTGGGCACAGATACGCAGTATTTT
TRBV3-1/TRBV3-2	NA	NA	TRBJ1-2	CASSLGGGEGYTF	TGTGCCAGCAGCTTAGGGGGGGGTGAGGGCTACACCTTC
TRBV5-4	NA	TRBD2	TRBJ2-7	CASSSKAGELYEQYF	TGTGCCAGCAGCTCTAAAGCGGGGGAACTCTACGAGCAGTACTTC
TRBV7-6	NA	NA	TRBJ1-3	CASSLAPALLSGNTIYF	TGTGCCAGCAGCTTAGCTCCAGCGCTACTCTCTGGAAACACCATATATTTT
TRBV6-5	NA	NA	TRBJ1-1	CASSYSRGKTEAFF	TGTGCCAGCAGTTACTCTCGGGGGAAAACTGAAGCTTTCTTT
TRBV4-3	NA	NA	TRBJ2-2	CASSRIQGSGTGELFF	TGCGCCAGCAGCCGAATCCAGGGTTCGGGCACCGGGGAGCTGTTTTTT
TRBV24-1	NA	TRBD1	TRBJ1-2	CATSDATTGERGYTF	TGTGCCACCAGTGATGCAACTACAGGGGAGCGGGGCTACACCTTC
TRBV14	NA	NA	TRBJ2-7	CASSQVGGGRIYEQYF	TGTGCCAGCAGCCAAGTGGGGGGAGGACGGATATACGAGCAGTACTTC
TRBV6-2/TRBV6-3	NA	TRBD1	TRBJ1-6	CASSYGTGTGTNSPLHF	TGTGCCAGCAGTTACGGGACCGGGACAGGAACCAATTCACCCCTCCACTTT
TRBV4-2	NA	NA	TRBJ2-1	CASSQDGGRKFF	TGTGCCAGCAGCCAAGATGGCGGGCGGAAGTTCTTC
TRBV6-2/TRBV6-3	NA	NA	TRBJ2-1	CASSSAPPSSNEQFF	TGTGCCAGCAGTTCAGCTCCCCCTAGCTCCAATGAGCAGTTCTTC
TRBV6-2/TRBV6-3	NA	NA	TRBJ2-1	CASSRRDYNEQFF	TGTGCCAGCAGCCGACGGGACTACAATGAGCAGTTCTTC
TRBV3-1/TRBV3-2	NA	NA	TRBJ2-7	CASSQVHQYIYEQYF	TGTGCCAGCAGCCAAGTACACCAGTATATCTACGAGCAGTACTTC
TRBV4-1	NA	TRBD1	TRBJ1-2	CASSLGQGGYGYTF	TGCGCCAGCAGCCTGGGACAGGGGGGCTATGGCTACACCTTC
TRBV6-2/TRBV6-3	once	NA	TRBJ2-1	CASSWGELIWFF	TGTGCCAGCAGTTGGGGAGAGTTAATTTGGTTCTTC
TRBV11-3	NA	NA	TRBJ2-2	CASSSTGELFF	TGTGCCAGCAGTTCGACCGGGGAGCTGTTTTTT
TRBV5-1	NA	TRBD2	TRBJ2-1	CASSSTSSSSYNEQFF	TGCGCCAGCAGCTCGACTAGCAGCAGCTCCTACAATGAGCAGTTCTTC
TRBV14	NA	NA	TRBJ2-1	CASSPEFGGFVDEQFF	TGTGCCAGCAGCCCGGAGTTTGGGGGCTTCGTGGATGAGCAGTTCTTC
TRBV7-9	NA	NA	TRBJ2-1	CASSFKYNEQFF	TGTGCCAGCAGCTTCAAATACAATGAGCAGTTCTTC
TRBV18	NA	NA	TRBJ2-7	CASSPPASTRDEQYF	TGTGCCAGCTCACCACCGGCATCCACCAGGGACGAGCAGTACTTC
TRBV19	NA	TRBD2	TRBJ2-1	CASSIDSGRAVEQFF	TGTGCCAGTAGTATCGATAGCGGGAGGGCCGTTGAGCAGTTCTTC
TRBV24-1	NA	TRBD1	TRBJ2-7	CATSETGGNSYEQYF	TGTGCCACCAGTGAAACAGGGGGCAACTCCTACGAGCAGTACTTC
TRBV7-9	NA	NA	TRBJ2-1	CASSLGFRGSSYNEQFF	TGTGCCAGCAGCTTAGGGTTTAGGGGGAGCTCCTACAATGAGCAGTTCTTC
TRBV9	NA	NA	TRBJ1-1	CASSVQLNTEAFF	TGTGCCAGCAGCGTACAATTGAACACTGAAGCTTTCTTT
TRBV4-1	NA	TRBD1	TRBJ1-2	CASSQDRTGPFYGYTF	TGCGCCAGCAGCCAAGATAGGACAGGGCCCTTTTATGGCTACACCTTC
TRBV27	NA	NA	TRBJ1-5	CASSLGGGRSNQPQHF	TGTGCCAGCAGTTTAGGGGGGGGCAGAAGCAATCAGCCCCAGCATTTT
TRBV29-1	NA	NA	TRBJ1-1	CSVEVVRNTEAFF	TGCAGCGTTGAGGTAGTGAGGAACACTGAAGCTTTCTTT
TRBV27	few	TRBD1	TRBJ2-3	CASSLYRGPTDTQYF	TGTGCCAGCAGTTTATATAGGGGGCCCACAGATACGCAGTATTTT
TRBV2	NA	TRBD1	TRBJ1-1	CASSWTGGLNTEAFF	TGTGCCAGCAGTTGGACAGGGGGTTTGAACACTGAAGCTTTCTTT
TRBV18	NA	TRBD1	TRBJ1-1	CASSYTGGGTEAFF	TGTGCCAGCTCCTACACAGGGGGGGGAACTGAAGCTTTCTTT
TRBV30	NA	NA	TRBJ1-2	CAWSPPGLKNYGYTF	TGTGCCTGGAGCCCCCCGGGACTGAAAAACTATGGCTACACCTTC
TRBV4-3	NA	NA	TRBJ1-2	CASSQSRTANYGYTF	TGCGCCAGCAGCCAATCCCGGACAGCAAACTATGGCTACACCTTC
TRBV11-3	NA	NA	TRBJ2-2	CASSRSTNTGELFF	TGTGCCAGCAGCCGGAGCACAAACACCGGGGAGCTGTTTTTT
TRBV6-4	NA	TRBD1	TRBJ1-2	CASRRTGGDGYTF	TGTGCCAGCAGGCGGACAGGGGGCGATGGCTACACCTTC
TRBV2	NA	TRBD1	TRBJ2-5	CASRRQGRETQYF	TGTGCCAGCAGACGACAGGGCCGGGAGACCCAGTACTTC
TRBV9	NA	NA	TRBJ1-6	CASSGSSYNSPLHF	TGTGCCAGTTCGGGGAGCTCCTATAATTCACCCCTCCACTTT
TRBV19	once	TRBD1	TRBJ2-3	CASSPGTVRTDTQYF	TGTGCCAGTAGTCCCGGGACAGTGCGCACAGATACGCAGTATTTT
TRBV15	once	TRBD2	TRBJ2-3	CATSRAQLAGVPDTQYF	TGTGCCACCAGCAGAGCCCAACTAGCGGGGGTCCCTGATACGCAGTATTTT
TRBV21-1	NA	NA	TRBJ2-2	CASSKGCHRANTGELFF	TGTGCCAGCAGCAAAGGGTGTCACAGGGCGAACACCGGGGAGCTGTTTTTT
TRBV6-2/TRBV6-3	NA	TRBD2	TRBJ2-3	CASSNRLAGTDTQYF	TGTGCCAGCAGTAACCGACTAGCGGGCACAGATACGCAGTATTTT
TRBV7-2	NA	NA	TRBJ2-7	CASSLVGAYEQYF	TGTGCCAGCAGCTTAGTCGGAGCCTACGAGCAGTACTTC
TRBV7-2	NA	NA	TRBJ1-4	CASSGNRATNEKLFF	TGTGCCAGCAGCGGCAACAGGGCAACTAATGAAAAACTGTTTTTT